This T cell receptor beta chain was sequenced during a study of shared clonotypes between healthy human individuals. Naive CD8 cells were CD45RO-negative, positively selected for CCR7, excluding terminally differentiated effector memory CD45RA+ cells. Authors' methods: Owing to the provision of junction-only sequences devoid of quality scores by immunoSEQ, filtering differed. TCRdb keeps only in-frame clones here, not all; method: immunoSEQ multiplex PCR. D and trimming come from the DNA, and the V and J calls and clone size come from that table. The data contain 1.5 million to 2.5 million clones, about 94% of them singletons. Germline V CDR1 and CDR2: KGHSH, LQKENI. This CDR3 comprises 15 residues. J gave up 4 bases and V 3 bases, and 5 bases lay outside the gene matches.

The sample consisted of naive CD8+ T cells sorted from blood. J is TRBJ2-3 and V is TRBV18, with 9 bases lining up with TRBD2. This receptor was identified in a man between 18 and 29 years old in good health. CDR3 protein: CASSPAGGRSDTQYF. CDR3 nucleotide sequence: TGTGCCAGCTCACCGGCGGGGGGGAGGTCAGATACGCAGTATTTT.